Included here is one T cell receptor beta chain sequence, with context. The data were produced by immunoSEQ multiplex PCR, yet TCRdb's version contains in-frame clones alone and is incomplete. The data show just under 30,000 clones, over 60% seen once. The V end lost 6 bases, the J end lost 6 bases, and 17 bases lay between the germline ends. The CDR3 has 15 amino acids. The V gene's germline CDR1 is MNHEY and CDR2 SMNVEV (reference sequence). From the graft tissue, intraepithelial and lamina propria lymphocytes were released through processing. The entry originates in a study of graft-versus-host responses after intestinal transplantation. Across the whole study: Anti-thymocyte globulin served as induction for all recipients, who then took tacrolimus and steroids for three to four years.

This specimen was ileum tissue, taken 98 days after intestinal transplantation. The rearrangement uses TRBV27 and TRBJ2-2, with D tentatively TRBD1 (6 bases). The sequence was obtained from a human patient who received an intestinal transplant, so some T cells may come from the graft donor. DNA for the CDR3: TGTGCCAGCAGCCCATCAGGGGCTGGGGCCGGGGAGCTGTTTTTT. It codes for CASSPSGAGAGELFF.